The 29 T cell receptor beta chains reported below all come from one sample, sequenced in a study of monozygotic twins with inflammatory bowel disease. Reanalyzing the 5' RACE reads, TCRdb keeps one entry per CDR3 protein, without DNA. The sample has 300,000 to 350,000 distinct CDR3 sequences. The specimen sequenced was blood. Receptors were obtained from a human donor with ulcerative colitis or Crohn's disease, or a healthy co-twin of an affected twin (not recorded which).

The chain joins TRBV5-1 to TRBJ2-2; there is no DNA to check the TCRdb D call of TRBD1. In germline, CDR1 is SGHRS, CDR2 YFSETQ. CDR3 length equals 15 residues. The CDR3 spells CASSSRQTNTGELFF.

The rearrangement uses TRBV4-3 and TRBJ2-7; as DNA is missing, the TRBD1 call by TCRdb cannot be tested. CDR3 size: 16 residues. Germline-derived CDR1 and CDR2 are LGHNA and YSLEER. The CDR3 sequence is CASSQGGTDSRDEQYF.

The rearrangement uses TRBV5-1 and TRBJ2-1; TCRdb names TRBD2, which stays unverified in the absence of DNA. Germline V CDR1 and CDR2: SGHRS, YFSETQ. The CDR3 is 20 residues long. The CDR3: CASSPLGGGTSGSESNEQFF. Together with reference TRBV5-1 and TRBJ2-1, the CDR3 gives the full variable domain: KAGVTQTPRYLIKTRGQQVTLSCSPISGHRSVSWYQQTPGQGLQFLFEYFSETQRNKGNFPGRFSGRQFSNSRSEMNVSTLELGDSALYLCASSPLGGGTSGSESNEQFFGPGTRLTVL.

This chain uses TRBV10-3 with TRBJ2-7; TCRdb's D gene call, TRBD2, goes unchecked for lack of DNA. Germline V CDR1 and CDR2: ENHRY, SYGVKD. The CDR3 is 17 residues long. The CDR3 sequence: CAISEPLYRDSAYEQYF.

The chain is built from TRBV30 and TRBJ1-2; TCRdb lists TRBD1, though no DNA is available to test this call. Germline CDR1 reads GTSNPN; CDR2 reads SVGIG (reference sequence). There are 16 residues in the CDR3. Here the CDR3 reads CAWSVSRGGKLYGYTF.

The chain is built from TRBV2 and TRBJ1-3. The germline CDR1 and CDR2 sequences are SNHLY and FYNNEI. The CDR3 length is 14 residues. This CDR3 reads CAGGDPRGGNTIYF.

V usage is TRBV5-1 and J usage is TRBJ2-7; TCRdb proposes TRBD1, but this gene call is untestable without DNA. The length of the CDR3 is 12 residues. The germline V gene encodes CDR1 SGHRS and CDR2 YFSETQ. The CDR3 region is CASSVQGHEQYF.

The gene calls are TRBV4-3 and TRBJ2-3; absent DNA, TCRdb's TRBD2 call cannot be checked. Germline V gene sequence: CDR1 LGHNA, CDR2 YSLEER. The CDR3 is made up of 14 amino acids. The chain's CDR3 is CASSQDIGLDTQYF.

The genes are TRBV11-2 and TRBJ2-7; TCRdb selects TRBD1, and the lack of DNA leaves this call unchecked. The V gene's germline CDR1 is SGHAT and CDR2 FQNNGV. The CDR3 totals 14 residues. CDR3 in amino acids: CASSLDGGLHEQYF.

The V call is TRBV7-9, the J call TRBJ1-1. Germline loops: CDR1 SEHNR, CDR2 FQNEAQ (reference sequence). The CDR3 is 16 residues long. CDR3 sequence: CASSFDRSFMNTEAFF. Full variable domain (remainder filled in from reference TRBV7-9 and TRBJ1-1): DTGVSQNPRHKITKRGQNVTFRCDPISEHNRLYWYRQTLGQGPEFLTYFQNEAQLEKSRLLSDRFSAERPKGSFSTLEIQRTEQGDSAMYLCASSFDRSFMNTEAFFGQGTRLTVV.

V usage is TRBV30 and J usage is TRBJ2-1; with no DNA, the TCRdb D assignment of TRBD2 cannot be verified. CDR1 GTSNPN and CDR2 SVGIG come from the germline V gene (reference sequence). CDR3 length: 13 residues. This CDR3 is CAWSTGLNNEQFF.

V and J are TRBV28 and TRBJ1-2; TCRdb's assignment of TRBD1 cannot be checked, as there is no DNA. The CDR3 contains 14 residues. In germline, CDR1 is MDHEN, CDR2 SYDVKM. This CDR3 is CASRQTGTNYGYTF.

V and J are TRBV24-1 and TRBJ1-2; TCRdb selects TRBD1, and the lack of DNA leaves this call unchecked. The CDR3 loop spans 14 amino acids. Germline V gene lookup returns CDR1 KGHDR and CDR2 SFDVKD. The CDR3 sequence: CATRPGGEAYGYTF.

The chain couples TRBV12-3 or TRBV12-4 to TRBJ2-5; TCRdb lists TRBD2, though no DNA is available to test this call. The CDR3 is made up of 14 amino acids. Here the CDR3 reads CASSFGGIEETQYF.

This chain joins TRBV4-2 and TRBJ2-7; TCRdb picks TRBD1, but there is no DNA to check that call. The CDR3 is made up of 14 amino acids. Germline CDR1 reads LGHNA; CDR2 reads YNFKEQ. CDR3 protein: CASSKEPRVGEQYF.

V usage is TRBV18 and J usage is TRBJ2-5; no DNA is available, so the TRBD1 call from TCRdb remains unchecked. CDR3 length: 14 amino acids. Germline CDR1 reads KGHSH; CDR2 reads LQKENI. The CDR3 loop is CASSLVTVQETQYF.

The chain links TRBV5-1 to TRBJ2-7; TCRdb names TRBD1, which stays unverified in the absence of DNA. Germline CDR1 is SGHRS and CDR2 is YFSETQ. This CDR3 is 15 amino acids long. CDR3 residues: CASSFGGPSSYEQYF. The variable domain in full, with the rest retrieved from reference TRBV5-1 and TRBJ2-7, is KAGVTQTPRYLIKTRGQQVTLSCSPISGHRSVSWYQQTPGQGLQFLFEYFSETQRNKGNFPGRFSGRQFSNSRSEMNVSTLELGDSALYLCASSFGGPSSYEQYFGPGTRLTVT.

The chain employs TRBV9 and TRBJ2-5; TCRdb names TRBD2, which stays unverified in the absence of DNA. The CDR3 covers 18 residues. Germline V gene data show CDR1 as SGDLS and CDR2 as YYNGEE. CDR3 in amino acids: CASSRGLAGTQSQETQYF.

This chain connects TRBV12-3 or TRBV12-4 to TRBJ2-5; checking the TCRdb D call of TRBD2 is not possible without DNA. The CDR3 covers 16 residues. This chain's CDR3 is CASSLARRAEQETQYF.

The rearrangement joins TRBV18 to TRBJ1-4; TCRdb outputs TRBD1, but without DNA this stays unchecked. Germline V CDR1 and CDR2: KGHSH, LQKENI. This CDR3 has 14 residues. The CDR3 protein is CASSPGQGQEKLFF.

The chain carries TRBV5-5 and TRBJ2-4. The CDR3 length is 14 residues. Germline assignment: CDR1 SGHKS and CDR2 YYEKEE (reference sequence). CDR3: CASSLAVRKNIQYF.

This chain joins TRBV6-4 and TRBJ1-2; TCRdb lists TRBD1, though no DNA is available to test this call. Germline CDR1 and CDR2: MRHNA and SNTAGT. The CDR3 is 12 residues long. This chain's CDR3 is CASSGGGYGYIF.

V gene TRBV7-2 combines with J gene TRBJ1-5; TCRdb's D call, TRBD1, is unchecked because there is no DNA. The CDR3 extends over 15 amino acids. In germline, CDR1 is SGHTA, CDR2 FQGNSA. The CDR3 region is CASSSYQGAAQPQHF.

This chain connects TRBV12-3 or TRBV12-4 to TRBJ2-1; TCRdb outputs TRBD2, but without DNA this stays unchecked. This CDR3 region has 15 residues. The CDR3: CASSPGLALSDEQFF.

V and J are TRBV24-1 and TRBJ2-1; TCRdb outputs TRBD1, but without DNA this stays unchecked. The CDR3 spans 15 residues. Germline V gives CDR1 KGHDR, CDR2 SFDVKD. This CDR3 reads CATSPDRGFHNEQFF.

The chain couples TRBV5-1 to TRBJ1-6; the D call from TCRdb, TRBD1, cannot be confirmed without DNA. Germline values: CDR1 SGHRS, CDR2 YFSETQ. The CDR3 loop spans 15 amino acids. Here the CDR3 reads CASSLGGQGYSPLHF. Looking up the rest from reference TRBV5-1 and TRBJ1-6 gives the full variable domain: KAGVTQTPRYLIKTRGQQVTLSCSPISGHRSVSWYQQTPGQGLQFLFEYFSETQRNKGNFPGRFSGRQFSNSRSEMNVSTLELGDSALYLCASSLGGQGYSPLHFGNGTRLTVT.

The rearrangement uses TRBV7-8 and TRBJ2-3. The CDR3 covers 12 residues. The germline gives CDR1 SGHVS, CDR2 FQNEAQ. CDR3: CASSFNGNTQYF.

CDR3 in amino acids: CASSRWTGGVDEQYF. J is TRBJ2-7 and V is TRBV13; there is no DNA to check the TCRdb D call of TRBD1. Germline CDR1 is PRHDT and CDR2 is FYEKMQ (reference sequence). This CDR3 has 15 residues.

The gene calls are TRBV12-3 or TRBV12-4 and TRBJ1-2. This CDR3 comprises 16 residues. CDR3 sequence reads: CASSRWWQADNYGYTF.